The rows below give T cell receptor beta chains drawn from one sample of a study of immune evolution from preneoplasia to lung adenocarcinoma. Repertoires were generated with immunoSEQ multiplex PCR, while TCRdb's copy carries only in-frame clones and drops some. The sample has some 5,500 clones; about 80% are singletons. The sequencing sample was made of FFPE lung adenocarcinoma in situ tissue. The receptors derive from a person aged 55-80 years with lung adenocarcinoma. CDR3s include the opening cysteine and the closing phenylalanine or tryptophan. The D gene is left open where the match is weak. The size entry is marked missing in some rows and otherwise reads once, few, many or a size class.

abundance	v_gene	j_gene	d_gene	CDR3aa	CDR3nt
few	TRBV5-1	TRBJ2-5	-	CASSLDSRTQYF	TGCGCCAGCAGCTTGGACAGTAGGACCCAGTACTTC
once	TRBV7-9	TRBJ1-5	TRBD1	CASSPGQGGQPQHF	TGTGCCAGCAGCCCCGGACAGGGGGGTCAGCCCCAGCATTTT
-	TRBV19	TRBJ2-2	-	CASSRAGELFF	TGTGCCAGTAGTAGGGCAGGGGAGCTGTTTTTT
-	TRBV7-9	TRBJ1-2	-	CASSPLGVYGYTF	TGTGCCAGCAGCCCGTTGGGGGTCTATGGCTACACCTTC
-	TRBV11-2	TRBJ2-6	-	CASSFLTGSAGANVLTF	TGTGCCAGCAGCTTCCTCACAGGGTCCGCTGGGGCCAACGTCCTGACTTTC
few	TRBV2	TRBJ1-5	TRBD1	CASSPQGANQPQHF	TGTGCCAGCAGTCCACAGGGGGCGAATCAGCCCCAGCATTTT
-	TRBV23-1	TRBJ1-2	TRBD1	CASSQSKSDTGGRQWGYTF	TGCGCCAGCAGTCAATCTAAGTCTGATACAGGGGGGAGACAGTGGGGCTACACCTTC
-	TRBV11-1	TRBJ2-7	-	CASSLGVAYEQYF	TGTGCCAGCAGCTTGGGGGTCGCCTACGAGCAGTACTTC
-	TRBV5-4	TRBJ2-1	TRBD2	CASSLARGRGGPGEQFF	TGTGCCAGCAGCTTGGCAAGGGGGCGGGGGGGCCCAGGTGAGCAGTTCTTC
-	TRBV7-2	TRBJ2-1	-	CASSSGGGSYNEQFF	TGTGCCAGCAGCTCCGGTGGGGGGTCCTACAATGAGCAGTTCTTC
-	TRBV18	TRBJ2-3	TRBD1	CASSRPGTGADTQYF	TGTGCCAGCTCACGTCCCGGGACAGGGGCAGATACGCAGTATTTT
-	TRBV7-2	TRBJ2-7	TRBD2	CASSLASGEAYEQYF	TGTGCCAGTAGCTTAGCCAGCGGGGAAGCCTACGAGCAGTACTTC
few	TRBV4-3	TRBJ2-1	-	CASSQDGSNNEQFF	TGCGCCAGCAGCCAAGATGGGAGTAACAATGAGCAGTTCTTC
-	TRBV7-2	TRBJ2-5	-	CASSRVREETQYF	TGTGCCAGCAGCCGGGTAAGGGAGGAGACCCAGTACTTC
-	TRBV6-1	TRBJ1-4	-	CASREDPTNEKLFF	TGTGCCAGCAGAGAGGATCCAACTAATGAAAAACTGTTTTTT
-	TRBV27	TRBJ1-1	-	CASSFGGGDTEAFF	TGTGCCAGCAGTTTTGGCGGGGGAGACACTGAAGCTTTCTTT
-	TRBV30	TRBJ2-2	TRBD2	CALGLAGVDGELFF	TGTGCCCTTGGACTAGCGGGGGTGGACGGGGAGCTGTTTTTT
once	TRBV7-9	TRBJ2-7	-	CASSFPEREQLSYEQYF	TGTGCCAGCAGCTTCCCCGAGAGAGAACAACTCTCCTACGAGCAGTACTTC
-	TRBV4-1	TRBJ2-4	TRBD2	CASSQDPSGGRLAKNIQYF	TGCGCCAGCAGCCAAGATCCCAGCGGGGGCCGACTAGCCAAAAACATTCAGTACTTC
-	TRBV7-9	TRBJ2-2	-	CASSGGFTGELFF	TGTGCCAGCAGCGGGGGGTTCACCGGGGAGCTGTTTTTT
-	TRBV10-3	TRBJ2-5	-	CAISEDAREGPETQYF	TGTGCCATCAGTGAGGACGCAAGAGAGGGACCTGAGACCCAGTACTTC
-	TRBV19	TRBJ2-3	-	CASRTSGDTQYF	TGTGCCAGTAGGACGAGTGGAGATACGCAGTATTTT
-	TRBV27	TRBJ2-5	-	CASSSGVGGTQYF	TGTGCCAGCAGTAGTGGGGTTGGGGGGACCCAGTACTTC
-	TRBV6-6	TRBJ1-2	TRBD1	CASSASGTDYGYTF	TGTGCCAGCAGTGCGTCCGGGACAGACTATGGCTACACCTTC
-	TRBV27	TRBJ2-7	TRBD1	CASSTRPGQGGFYEQYF	TGTGCCAGCAGTACAAGACCGGGACAGGGGGGTTTCTACGAGCAGTACTTC
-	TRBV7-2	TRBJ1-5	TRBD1	CASSLGGAGGSNQPQHF	TGTGCCAGCAGCTTAGGTGGCGCAGGGGGGTCCAATCAGCCCCAGCATTTT
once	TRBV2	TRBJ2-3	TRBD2	CASSSVAGVDTQYF	TGTGCCAGCAGTTCAGTAGCGGGTGTGGATACGCAGTATTTT
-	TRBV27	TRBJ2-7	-	CASSLRTTPTYEQYF	TGTGCCAGCAGTCTACGGACTACCCCGACCTACGAGCAGTACTTC
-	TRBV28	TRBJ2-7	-	CASTLDGFGNEQYF	TGTGCCAGCACCCTTGACGGGTTTGGCAACGAGCAGTACTTC
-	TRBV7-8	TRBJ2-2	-	CASSLIEVTGELFF	TGTGCCAGCAGCTTAATCGAGGTTACCGGGGAGCTGTTTTTT
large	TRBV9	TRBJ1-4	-	CASSVGGESDEKLFF	TGTGCCAGCAGCGTAGGGGGGGAGAGCGACGAAAAACTGTTTTTT
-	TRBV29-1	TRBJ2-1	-	CSVDGYNEQFF	TGCAGCGTTGACGGGTACAATGAGCAGTTCTTC
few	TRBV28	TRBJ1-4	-	CASSLDSSTNEKLFF	TGTGCCAGCAGTTTGGACAGTTCAACTAATGAAAAACTGTTTTTT
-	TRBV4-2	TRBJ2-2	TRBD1	CASSQDYKGAVTGELFF	TGTGCCAGCAGCCAAGATTACAAGGGGGCGGTTACCGGGGAGCTGTTTTTT
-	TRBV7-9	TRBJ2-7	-	CASSLQLSYEQYF	TGTGCCAGCAGCTTACAGCTTTCCTACGAGCAGTACTTC
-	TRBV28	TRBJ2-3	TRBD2	CASSQRGSTDTQYF	TGTGCCAGCAGTCAGCGGGGGAGCACAGATACGCAGTATTTT
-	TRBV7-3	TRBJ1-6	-	CASSSGSGGDSPLHF	TGTGCCAGCAGCTCGGGGTCGGGGGGCGATTCACCCCTCCACTTT
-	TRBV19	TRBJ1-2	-	CASKAGPWGYGYTF	TGTGCCAGTAAGGCCGGGCCCTGGGGCTATGGCTACACCTTC
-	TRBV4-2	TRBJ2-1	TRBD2	CASSQGGFLAGGHDEQFF	TGTGCCAGCAGCCAAGGAGGATTTTTAGCGGGGGGGCATGATGAGCAGTTCTTC
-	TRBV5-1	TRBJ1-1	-	CASSGHRVNTEAFF	TGCGCCAGCAGCGGGCACAGGGTGAACACTGAAGCTTTCTTT
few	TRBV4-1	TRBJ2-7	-	CASSQDDTSYEQYF	TGCGCCAGCAGCCAAGATGACACCTCCTACGAGCAGTACTTC
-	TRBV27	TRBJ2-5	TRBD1	CASSFIGTAQETQYF	TGTGCCAGCAGTTTTATCGGGACAGCTCAAGAGACCCAGTACTTC
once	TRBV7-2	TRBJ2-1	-	CASSFGSSYNEQFF	TGTGCCAGCAGCTTTGGGTCAAGCTACAATGAGCAGTTCTTC
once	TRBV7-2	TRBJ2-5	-	CASSSSETQYF	TGTGCCAGCAGTTCATCTGAGACCCAGTACTTC
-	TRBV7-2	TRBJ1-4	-	CASSLMSRPTTNEKLFF	TGTGCCAGCAGCTTAATGTCCAGACCCACAACTAATGAAAAACTGTTTTTT
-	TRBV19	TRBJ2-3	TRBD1	CASRRQGANTDTQYF	TGTGCCAGTAGAAGACAGGGGGCTAACACAGATACGCAGTATTTT
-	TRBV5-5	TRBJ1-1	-	CASDLGSVNTEAFF	TGTGCCAGCGACCTGGGGAGCGTGAACACTGAAGCTTTCTTT
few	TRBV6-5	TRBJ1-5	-	CASSPAGASNQPQHF	TGTGCCAGCAGCCCTGCAGGGGCTAGCAATCAGCCCCAGCATTTT
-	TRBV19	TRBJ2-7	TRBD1	CASSIDRASYEQYF	TGTGCCAGTAGTATCGACAGGGCTTCTTACGAGCAGTACTTC
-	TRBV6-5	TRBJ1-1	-	CASSYSIWGNTEAFF	TGTGCCAGCAGTTACTCGATTTGGGGGAACACTGAAGCTTTCTTT